A selection of T cell receptor beta chains follows, all from one sample in a study of blood T cell repertoires in COVID-19. Clones were read by immunoSEQ multiplex PCR, and TCRdb kept only the in-frame ones, dropping some. The sample lists about 400,000 clones, less than 90% occurring once. Sequenced sample: peripheral blood. Receptors were obtained from a woman aged 60-75 years with COVID-19, enrolled during active disease. CDR3s include the opening cysteine and the closing phenylalanine or tryptophan. A D gene is named only where the DNA matches it firmly. Some rows mark clone size as missing; the rest say once, few, many or name a class of expanded clone.

d_call	v_call	clone_size	j_call	cdr3_nt	cdr3_aa
-	TRBV5-1	-	TRBJ1-1	TGCGCCAGCAGCTTCGCCAACATGAACACTGAAGCTTTCTTT	CASSFANMNTEAFF
-	TRBV13	few	TRBJ1-6	TGTGCCAGCAGCAAGACAGAGAATTCACCCCTCCACTTT	CASSKTENSPLHF
TRBD2	TRBV10-3	-	TRBJ2-7	TGTGCCATCAGTACCACTAGCGGGGATTGGTACGAGCAGTACTTC	CAISTTSGDWYEQYF
-	TRBV5-4	once	TRBJ1-2	TGTGCCAGCAGCTCCCGGGACCCGGCGGGAAAGGGCTACACCTTC	CASSSRDPAGKGYTF
-	TRBV15	-	TRBJ1-6	TGTGCCACCAGCAGGCGCGGGGGCAATTCACCCCTCCACTTT	CATSRRGGNSPLHF
-	TRBV27	-	TRBJ2-7	TGTGCCAGCAGTCTAAGGAGCAGGAGGGTATACGAGCAGTACTTC	CASSLRSRRVYEQYF
TRBD1	TRBV27	-	TRBJ2-7	TGTGCCAGCAGCCCGGGACAGGGGGCGCTATCCTACGAGCAGTACTTC	CASSPGQGALSYEQYF
TRBD2	TRBV7-3	-	TRBJ2-2	TGTGCCAGCAGCCCCCAATTAGCGGGAATAAACACCGGGGAGCTGTTTTTT	CASSPQLAGINTGELFF
TRBD1	TRBV10-3	-	TRBJ1-5	TGTGCCACCGTCGCCGGGACAGGGAGCAATCAGCCCCAGCATTTT	CATVAGTGSNQPQHF
-	TRBV5-5	-	TRBJ1-2	TGTGCCAGCAGCCCCGTTTCAGGGTTTTCGTATGGCTACACCTTC	CASSPVSGFSYGYTF
-	TRBV10-1	-	TRBJ2-7	TGCGCCAGCAGTGAGCCCGAGAGACAGAACGAGCAGTACTTC	CASSEPERQNEQYF
TRBD1	TRBV27	-	TRBJ2-1	TGTGCCAGCAGTTTATACCCCTGGGGACAGGGAGAGTACAATGAGCAGTTCTTC	CASSLYPWGQGEYNEQFF
TRBD2	TRBV5-4	-	TRBJ2-3	TGTGCCAGCAGCAGAACCTTAGCGGGGGGAACAGATACGCAGTATTTT	CASSRTLAGGTDTQYF
-	TRBV10-3	-	TRBJ2-7	TGTGCCATCACGATAGACACCTCCTACGAGCAGTACTTC	CAITIDTSYEQYF
-	TRBV4-2	-	TRBJ2-3	TGTGCCAGCAGCCACGGGGGGCTAGTGGGAGATACGCAGTATTTT	CASSHGGLVGDTQYF
TRBD2	TRBV30	-	TRBJ2-7	TGTGCCTGGAGACCCGGACTAGTCGGGGACGAGCAGTACTTC	CAWRPGLVGDEQYF
-	TRBV6-2/TRBV6-3	-	TRBJ2-3	TGTGCCAGCAGTTACTTGGGGCACGAATGGACGCAGTATTTT	CASSYLGHEWTQYF
-	TRBV7-9	-	TRBJ1-4	TGTGCCAGCAGCCCGGGACATGCTGATGAAAAACTGTTTTTT	CASSPGHADEKLFF
-	TRBV6-5	-	TRBJ2-7	TGTGCCAGCAGTTACTCGTCCCGGGGAGGAGACTACGAGCAGTACTTC	CASSYSSRGGDYEQYF
-	TRBV2	few	TRBJ1-2	TGTGCCAGCAGTGTTGAGGGCGCGGGCTATGGCTACACCTTC	CASSVEGAGYGYTF
TRBD2	TRBV13	-	TRBJ2-7	TGTGCCAGCAGCGTTCTGACTAGCGGGGGGGCCTACGAGCAGTACTTC	CASSVLTSGGAYEQYF
TRBD2	TRBV7-2	few	TRBJ2-3	TGTGCCAGCAGCTTCGGACTAGTTCAGTATTTT	CASSFGLVQYF
TRBD1	TRBV5-1	-	TRBJ1-2	TGCGCCAGCAGCCGCGGACAGGGGGCATATAACTATGGCTACACCTTC	CASSRGQGAYNYGYTF
-	TRBV30	-	TRBJ2-1	TGTGCCTGGACAGGGAGGGGGGGCAATGAGCAGTTCTTC	CAWTGRGGNEQFF